This T cell receptor beta chain originates from a study of blood T cell repertoires in COVID-19. Germline V CDR1 and CDR2: SGHAT, FQNNGV. Germline trimming cut 3 bases from V and 3 bases from J; bases unmatched to any gene: 4. This CDR3 is 14 amino acids long. Using immunoSEQ multiplex PCR, the repertoire was profiled, and TCRdb retains in-frame clones only, with some absent. The sample contains about 380,000 clones, around 90% of which appear only once. This clone occurred once. The chain couples TRBV11-2 to TRBJ2-7; 8 bases align to TRBD2. This sequence was found in a middle-aged man with acute or convalescent COVID-19. Sequenced sample: peripheral blood. The CDR3 DNA reads as TGTGCCAGCAGCTTGGGACTAGGGGACTACGAGCAGTACTTC. It translates to CASSLGLGDYEQYF.